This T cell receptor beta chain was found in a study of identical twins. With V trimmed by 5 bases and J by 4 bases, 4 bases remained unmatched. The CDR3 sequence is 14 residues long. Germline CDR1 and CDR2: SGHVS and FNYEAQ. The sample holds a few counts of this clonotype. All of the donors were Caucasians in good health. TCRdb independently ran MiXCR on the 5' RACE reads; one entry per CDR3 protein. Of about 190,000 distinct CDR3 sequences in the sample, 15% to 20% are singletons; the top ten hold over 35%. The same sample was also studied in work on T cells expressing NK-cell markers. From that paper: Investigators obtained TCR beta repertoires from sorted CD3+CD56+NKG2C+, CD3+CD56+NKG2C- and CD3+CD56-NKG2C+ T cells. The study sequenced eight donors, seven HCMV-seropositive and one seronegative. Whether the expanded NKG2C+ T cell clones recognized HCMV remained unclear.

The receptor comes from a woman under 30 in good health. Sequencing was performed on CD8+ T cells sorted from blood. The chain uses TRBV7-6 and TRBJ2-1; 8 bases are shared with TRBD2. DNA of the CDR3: TGTGCCAGCAGCCCGGGAGGGCCGTACAATGAGCAGTTCTTC. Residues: CASSPGGPYNEQFF.